Listed below are T cell receptor beta chains from one sample, sequenced in a study of blood T cell repertoires in COVID-19. Profiled with immunoSEQ multiplex PCR; TCRdb holds only in-frame clones, not every one. The sample lists hundreds of thousands of clones, 80% to 90% occurring once. What was sequenced was peripheral blood. Every receptor here comes from an older woman with COVID-19, enrolled during active disease. CDR3s include the opening cysteine and the closing phenylalanine or tryptophan. D genes are given only for firm matches. Part of the rows lack a size; the others show once, few, many or a class for expanded clones.

size | J | D | V | CDR3 | DNA
NA | TRBJ2-1 | NA | TRBV5-1 | CASSLQVDNEQFF | TGCGCCAGCAGCTTGCAGGTTGACAATGAGCAGTTCTTC
NA | TRBJ2-2 | TRBD1 | TRBV24-1 | CATSDSTGCVYTGELFF | TGTGCCACCAGTGATTCGACAGGGTGTGTTTACACCGGGGAGCTGTTTTTT
NA | TRBJ1-2 | TRBD1 | TRBV30 | CAWSHPYLTGGSDYGYTF | TGTGCCTGGAGTCATCCATACCTCACAGGGGGTAGTGACTATGGCTACACCTTC
NA | TRBJ1-6 | NA | TRBV19 | CASRGQINSPLHF | TGTGCCAGTAGAGGACAGATTAATTCACCCCTCCACTTT
NA | TRBJ1-2 | NA | TRBV5-1 | CASSPQTGGYGYTF | TGCGCCAGCAGCCCCCAAACGGGGGGCTATGGCTACACCTTC
NA | TRBJ1-2 | TRBD1 | TRBV9 | CASSPSGTGANYGYTF | TGTGCCAGCAGCCCGAGCGGGACAGGAGCTAACTATGGCTACACCTTC
NA | TRBJ1-2 | NA | TRBV18 | CASSPGTGNYGYTF | TGTGCCAGCTCACCCGGGACTGGGAACTATGGCTACACCTTC
NA | TRBJ1-5 | NA | TRBV11-3 | CASSLGTGEGQPQHF | TGTGCCAGCAGCTTAGGGACGGGAGAAGGTCAGCCCCAGCATTTT
NA | TRBJ2-7 | NA | TRBV7-6 | CASSLPGTYEQYF | TGTGCCAGCAGCTTACCAGGGACTTACGAGCAGTACTTC
NA | TRBJ2-1 | TRBD1 | TRBV29-1 | CSVLSTGGDLMVFF | TGCAGCGTCCTATCGACAGGGGGGGACCTTATGGTGTTCTTC
NA | TRBJ1-6 | NA | TRBV9 | CASSLTDGSPLHF | TGTGCCAGCAGCCTGACAGATGGTTCACCCCTCCACTTT
NA | TRBJ2-1 | NA | TRBV6-5 | CASSSRGGDNEQFF | TGTGCCAGCAGTTCTAGAGGGGGGGACAATGAGCAGTTCTTC
NA | TRBJ1-2 | TRBD1 | TRBV11-2 | CASSPGQGHGYTF | TGTGCCAGCAGCCCGGGACAGGGACATGGCTACACCTTC
NA | TRBJ1-4 | NA | TRBV11-2 | CASSQTMADPNEKLFF | TGTGCCAGCAGCCAAACCATGGCGGATCCTAATGAAAAACTGTTTTTT
NA | TRBJ2-2 | TRBD2 | TRBV19 | CASRPGLAGALNTGELFF | TGTGCCAGTAGGCCGGGACTAGCGGGGGCATTGAACACCGGGGAGCTGTTTTTT
once | TRBJ2-5 | TRBD1 | TRBV19 | CASSLRTGQETQYF | TGTGCCAGTAGCCTCCGGACAGGCCAAGAGACCCAGTACTTC
NA | TRBJ2-3 | NA | TRBV11-3 | CASSWAWQSDTQYF | TGTGCCAGCAGCTGGGCCTGGCAGTCCGATACGCAGTATTTT
NA | TRBJ2-7 | TRBD1 | TRBV5-1 | CASSPTGSNYEQYF | TGCGCCAGCAGCCCGACAGGGTCCAACTACGAGCAGTACTTC
NA | TRBJ1-2 | TRBD1 | TRBV6-5 | CASTTRQGWYGYTF | TGTGCCAGCACCACCAGACAGGGCTGGTATGGCTACACCTTC
NA | TRBJ2-7 | TRBD1 | TRBV19 | CASSTSRTGIGYEQYF | TGTGCCAGTAGTACTTCCCGGACAGGGATTGGGTACGAGCAGTACTTC
NA | TRBJ2-3 | TRBD2 | TRBV5-4 | CASSRRLAGSTDTQYF | TGTGCCAGCAGCCGGCGACTAGCGGGCAGCACAGATACGCAGTATTTT
NA | TRBJ1-1 | NA | TRBV19 | CASSIRGEETEAFF | TGTGCCAGTAGTATCCGGGGGGAGGAAACTGAAGCTTTCTTT
NA | TRBJ1-6 | TRBD1 | TRBV4-3 | CASSQEDFYRGEDSPLHF | TGCGCCAGCAGCCAAGAAGACTTTTACAGGGGTGAGGATTCACCCCTCCACTTT
NA | TRBJ2-1 | NA | TRBV6-6 | CASSVKGERDEQFF | TGTGCCAGCTCAGTGAAAGGGGAGCGGGATGAGCAGTTCTTC
NA | TRBJ1-1 | NA | TRBV5-4 | CASSLSRLGAAEAFF | TGTGCCAGCAGCTTGAGTAGATTGGGGGCCGCTGAAGCTTTCTTT
NA | TRBJ2-3 | NA | TRBV9 | CASSAAWGTTDTQYF | TGTGCCAGCAGCGCGGCATGGGGCACCACAGATACGCAGTATTTT
NA | TRBJ1-2 | NA | TRBV7-8 | CASSSMQGWNGYTF | TGTGCCAGCAGCTCCATGCAGGGATGGAATGGCTACACCTTC
NA | TRBJ1-5 | NA | TRBV2 | CASSGTDGPQHF | TGTGCCAGCAGTGGGACAGATGGGCCCCAGCATTTT
NA | TRBJ2-7 | TRBD2 | TRBV4-1 | CASSHLLAGGPQYEQYF | TGCGCCAGCAGCCACCTTTTAGCGGGGGGGCCTCAGTACGAGCAGTACTTC
once | TRBJ1-5 | NA | TRBV7-2 | CASSSDRTLSNQPQHF | TGTGCCAGCAGCTCAGATCGGACTCTCAGCAATCAGCCCCAGCATTTT
NA | TRBJ2-1 | TRBD2 | TRBV7-7 | CASSKSWTSVNNEQFF | TGTGCCAGCAGCAAATCTTGGACTAGCGTAAACAATGAGCAGTTCTTC
NA | TRBJ2-4 | TRBD1 | TRBV11-2 | CASSLIKGQRNIQYF | TGTGCCAGCAGCTTAATTAAGGGACAGAGAAACATTCAGTACTTC
NA | TRBJ1-5 | NA | TRBV19 | CASSHRQGNQPQHF | TGTGCCAGTAGCCATAGACAGGGCAATCAGCCCCAGCATTTT
NA | TRBJ2-1 | NA | TRBV5-6 | CASSGVSYNEQFF | TGTGCCAGCTCAGGGGTTTCCTACAATGAGCAGTTCTTC
NA | TRBJ1-5 | NA | TRBV5-6 | CASSSPGGNQPQHF | TGTGCCAGCAGCTCCCCGGGAGGCAATCAGCCCCAGCATTTT
NA | TRBJ1-2 | NA | TRBV7-9 | CASSLAGGIDYGYTF | TGTGCCAGCAGCTTAGCAGGAGGGATAGACTATGGCTACACCTTC
NA | TRBJ2-1 | NA | TRBV19 | CASSITVGGQFF | TGTGCCAGTAGTATAACCGTAGGGGGGCAGTTCTTC
NA | TRBJ1-4 | NA | TRBV24-1 | CATSAGTENEKLFF | TGTGCCACCAGTGCCGGTACGGAGAATGAAAAACTGTTTTTT
few | TRBJ2-2 | TRBD2 | TRBV5-4 | CASSHSGGGGELFF | TGTGCCAGCAGCCATAGCGGGGGGGGCGGGGAGCTGTTTTTT
NA | TRBJ2-7 | NA | TRBV11-3 | CASSLGPLREQYF | TGTGCCAGCAGCTTAGGCCCCCTTAGAGAGCAGTACTTC
NA | TRBJ1-4 | NA | TRBV19 | CASSVDRIGEEKLFF | TGTGCCAGTAGTGTGGATAGGATAGGAGAAGAAAAACTGTTTTTT
NA | TRBJ2-7 | NA | TRBV7-2 | CASSLATAYEQYF | TGTGCCAGCAGCTTAGCGACAGCCTACGAGCAGTACTTC